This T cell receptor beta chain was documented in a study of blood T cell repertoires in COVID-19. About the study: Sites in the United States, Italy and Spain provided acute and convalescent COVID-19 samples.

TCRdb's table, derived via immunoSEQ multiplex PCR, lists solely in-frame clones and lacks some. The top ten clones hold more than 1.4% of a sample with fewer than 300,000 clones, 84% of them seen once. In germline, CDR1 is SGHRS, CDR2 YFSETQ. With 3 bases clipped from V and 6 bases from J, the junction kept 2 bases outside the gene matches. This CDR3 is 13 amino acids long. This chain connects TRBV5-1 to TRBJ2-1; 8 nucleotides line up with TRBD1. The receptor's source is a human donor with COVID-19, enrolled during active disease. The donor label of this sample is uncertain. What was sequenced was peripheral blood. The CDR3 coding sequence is TGCGCCAGCAGCTCGGACAGGGTCAATGAGCAGTTCTTC. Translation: CASSSDRVNEQFF.